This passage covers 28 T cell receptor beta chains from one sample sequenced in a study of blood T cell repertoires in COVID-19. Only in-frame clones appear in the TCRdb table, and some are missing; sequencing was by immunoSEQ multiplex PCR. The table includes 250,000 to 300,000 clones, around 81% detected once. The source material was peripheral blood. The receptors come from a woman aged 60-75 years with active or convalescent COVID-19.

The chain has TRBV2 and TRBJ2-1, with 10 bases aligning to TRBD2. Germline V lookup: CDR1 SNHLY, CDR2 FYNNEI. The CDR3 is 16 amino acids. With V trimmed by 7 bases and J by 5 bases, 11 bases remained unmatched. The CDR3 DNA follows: TGTGCCAGCATCAGCCCGACTAGCGGGCTCCACAATGAGCAGTTCTTC. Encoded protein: CASISPTSGLHNEQFF.

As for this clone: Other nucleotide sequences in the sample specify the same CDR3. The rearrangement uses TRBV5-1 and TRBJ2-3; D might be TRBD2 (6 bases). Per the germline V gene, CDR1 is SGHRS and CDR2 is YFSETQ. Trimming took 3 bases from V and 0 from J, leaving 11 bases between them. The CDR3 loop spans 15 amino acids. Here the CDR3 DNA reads TGCGCCAGCAGCTGGAGCGGAGGGAGCACAGATACGCAGTATTTT. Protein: CASSWSGGSTDTQYF.

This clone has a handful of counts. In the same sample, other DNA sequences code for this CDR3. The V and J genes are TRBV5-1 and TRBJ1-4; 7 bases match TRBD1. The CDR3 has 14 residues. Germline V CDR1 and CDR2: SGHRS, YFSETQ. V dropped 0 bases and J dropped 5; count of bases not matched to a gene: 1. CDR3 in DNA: TGCGCCAGCAGCTTGGTCAGGGGGAATGAAAAACTGTTTTTT. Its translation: CASSLVRGNEKLFF.

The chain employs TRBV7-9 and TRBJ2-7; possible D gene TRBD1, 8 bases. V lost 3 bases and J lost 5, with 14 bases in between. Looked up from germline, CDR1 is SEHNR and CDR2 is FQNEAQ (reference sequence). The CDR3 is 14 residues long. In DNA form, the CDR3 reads TGTGCCAGCAGCTTTCAGGGGGCGGGAGACGAGCAGTACTTC. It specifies CASSFQGAGDEQYF.

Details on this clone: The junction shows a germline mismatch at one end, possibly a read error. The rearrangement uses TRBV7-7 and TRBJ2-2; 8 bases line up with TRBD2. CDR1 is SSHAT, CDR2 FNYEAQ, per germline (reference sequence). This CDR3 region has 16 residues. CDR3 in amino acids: CASSPRAGGANGELFF. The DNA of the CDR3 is TGTGCTAGCAGCCCTCGGGCGGGGGGCGCGAACGGGGAGCTGTTTTTT.

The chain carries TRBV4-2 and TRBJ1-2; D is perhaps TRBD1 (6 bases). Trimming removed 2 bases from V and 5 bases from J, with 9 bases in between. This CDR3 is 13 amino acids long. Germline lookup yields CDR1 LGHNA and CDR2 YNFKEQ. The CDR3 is CASSQRTDYGYTF. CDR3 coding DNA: TGTGCCAGCAGCCAACGGACAGATTATGGCTACACCTTC.

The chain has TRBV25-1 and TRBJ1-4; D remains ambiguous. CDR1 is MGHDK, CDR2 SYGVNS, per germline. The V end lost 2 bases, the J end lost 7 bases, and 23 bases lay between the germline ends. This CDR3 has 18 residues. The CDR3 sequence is CASSEGLARGLGLEKLFF. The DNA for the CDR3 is TGTGCCAGCAGTGAAGGACTGGCTAGAGGGCTGGGTCTTGAAAAACTGTTTTTT. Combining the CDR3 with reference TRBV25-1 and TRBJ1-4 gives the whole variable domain EADIYQTPRYLVIGTGKKITLECSQTMGHDKMYWYQQDPGMELHLIHYSYGVNSTEKGDLSSESTVSRIRTEHFPLTLESARPSHTSQYLCASSEGLARGLGLEKLFFGSGTQLSVL.

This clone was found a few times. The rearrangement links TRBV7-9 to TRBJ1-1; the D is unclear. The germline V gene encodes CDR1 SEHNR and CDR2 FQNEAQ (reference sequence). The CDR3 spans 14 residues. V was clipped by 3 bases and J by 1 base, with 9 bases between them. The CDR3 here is CASSLATGNTEAFF. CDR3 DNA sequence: TGTGCCAGCAGCTTGGCAACGGGGAACACTGAAGCTTTCTTT.

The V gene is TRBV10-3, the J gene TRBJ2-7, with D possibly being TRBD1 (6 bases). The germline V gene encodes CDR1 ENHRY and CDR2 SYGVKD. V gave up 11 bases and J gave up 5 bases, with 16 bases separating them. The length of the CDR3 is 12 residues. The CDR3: CAARDISHEQYF. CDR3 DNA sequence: TGTGCCGCCCGGGACATATCCCACGAGCAGTACTTC.

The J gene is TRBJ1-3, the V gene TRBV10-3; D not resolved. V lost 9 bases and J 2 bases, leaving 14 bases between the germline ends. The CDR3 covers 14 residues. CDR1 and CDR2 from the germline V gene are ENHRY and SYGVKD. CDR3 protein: CAMRDPSPGNTIYF. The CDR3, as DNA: TGTGCCATGAGAGATCCATCCCCTGGAAACACCATATATTTT.

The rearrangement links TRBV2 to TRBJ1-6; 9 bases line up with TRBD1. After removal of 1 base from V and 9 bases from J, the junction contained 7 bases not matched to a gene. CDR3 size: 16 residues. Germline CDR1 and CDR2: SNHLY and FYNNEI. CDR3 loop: CASSEGMGQGGSPLHF. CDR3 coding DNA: TGTGCCAGCAGTGAAGGGATGGGACAGGGAGGTTCACCCCTCCACTTT.

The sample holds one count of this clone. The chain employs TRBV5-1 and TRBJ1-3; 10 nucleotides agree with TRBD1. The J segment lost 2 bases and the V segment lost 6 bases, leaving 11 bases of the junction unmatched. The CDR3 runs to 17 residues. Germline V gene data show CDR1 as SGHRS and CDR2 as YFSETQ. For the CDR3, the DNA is TGCGCCAGCACGTCCGTGACAGGGGGCAAGACTGGAAACACCATATATTTT. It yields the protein CASTSVTGGKTGNTIYF.

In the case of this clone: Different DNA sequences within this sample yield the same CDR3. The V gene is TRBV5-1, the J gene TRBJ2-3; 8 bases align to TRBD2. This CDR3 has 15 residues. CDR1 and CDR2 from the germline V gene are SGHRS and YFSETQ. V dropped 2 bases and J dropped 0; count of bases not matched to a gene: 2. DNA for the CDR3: TGCGCCAGCAGCTTCAGCGGGGGTAGCACAGATACGCAGTATTTT. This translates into CASSFSGGSTDTQYF.

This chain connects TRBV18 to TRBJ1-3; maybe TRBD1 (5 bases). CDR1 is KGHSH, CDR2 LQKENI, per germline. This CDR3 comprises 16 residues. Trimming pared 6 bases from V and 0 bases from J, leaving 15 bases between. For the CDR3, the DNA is TGTGCCAGCTCCCCGGGGCGGGGAGGCTCTGGAAACACCATATATTTT. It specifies CASSPGRGGSGNTIYF.

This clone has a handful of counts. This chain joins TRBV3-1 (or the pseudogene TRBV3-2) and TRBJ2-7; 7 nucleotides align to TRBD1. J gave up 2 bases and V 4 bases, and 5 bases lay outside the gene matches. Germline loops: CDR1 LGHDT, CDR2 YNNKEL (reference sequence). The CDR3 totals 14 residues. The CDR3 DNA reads TGTGCCAGCAGCCCACAGGGGCGAACCTACGAGCAGTACTTC. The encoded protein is CASSPQGRTYEQYF.

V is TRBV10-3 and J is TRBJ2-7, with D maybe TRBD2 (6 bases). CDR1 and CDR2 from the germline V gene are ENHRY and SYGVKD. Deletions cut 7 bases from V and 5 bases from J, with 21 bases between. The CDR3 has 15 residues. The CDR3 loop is CAITDGRRGSNEQYF. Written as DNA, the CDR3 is TGTGCCATCACCGATGGCAGGAGGGGATCGAACGAGCAGTACTTC.

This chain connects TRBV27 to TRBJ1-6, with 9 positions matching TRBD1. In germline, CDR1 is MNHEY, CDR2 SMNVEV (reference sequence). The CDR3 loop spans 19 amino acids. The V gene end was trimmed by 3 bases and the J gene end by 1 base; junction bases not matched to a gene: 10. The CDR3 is CASSFTGTGWRSYNSPLHF. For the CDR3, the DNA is TGTGCCAGCAGTTTTACCGGGACAGGGTGGAGGTCCTATAATTCACCCCTCCACTTT.

The CDR3, as DNA: TGTGCCAGCAGCCAGGTGAGAGAGACCCAGTACTTC. Translated, it gives CASSQVRETQYF. The rearrangement uses TRBV4-2 and TRBJ2-5; D ambiguous. The germline gives CDR1 LGHNA, CDR2 YNFKEQ. V lost 3 bases and J lost 4, with 6 bases in between. The CDR3 contains 12 residues.

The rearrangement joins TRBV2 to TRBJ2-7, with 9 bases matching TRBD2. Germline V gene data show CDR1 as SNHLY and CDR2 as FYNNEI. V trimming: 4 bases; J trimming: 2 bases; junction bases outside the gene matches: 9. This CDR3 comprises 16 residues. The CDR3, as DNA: TGTGCCAGCAGTGCGAGATCTCTAGCGGGGACCTACGAGCAGTACTTC. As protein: CASSARSLAGTYEQYF.

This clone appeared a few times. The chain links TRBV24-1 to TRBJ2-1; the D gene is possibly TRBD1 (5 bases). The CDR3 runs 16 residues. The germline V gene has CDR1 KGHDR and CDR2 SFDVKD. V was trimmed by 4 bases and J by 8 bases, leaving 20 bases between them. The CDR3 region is CATSEPGKLAPDEQFF. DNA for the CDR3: TGTGCCACCAGTGAACCAGGGAAACTCGCTCCAGATGAGCAGTTCTTC.

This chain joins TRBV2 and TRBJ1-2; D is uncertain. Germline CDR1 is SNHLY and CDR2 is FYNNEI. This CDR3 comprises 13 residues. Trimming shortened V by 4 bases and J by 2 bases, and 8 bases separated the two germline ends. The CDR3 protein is CASSVAGNYGYTF. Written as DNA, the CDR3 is TGTGCCAGCAGTGTCGCGGGGAACTATGGCTACACCTTC.

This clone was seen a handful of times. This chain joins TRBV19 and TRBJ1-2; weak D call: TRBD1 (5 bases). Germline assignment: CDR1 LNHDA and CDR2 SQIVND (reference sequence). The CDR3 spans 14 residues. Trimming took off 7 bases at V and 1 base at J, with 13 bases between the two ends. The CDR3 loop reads CASTSRGVNYGYTF. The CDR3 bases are TGTGCCAGTACCTCGCGGGGGGTTAACTATGGCTACACCTTC.

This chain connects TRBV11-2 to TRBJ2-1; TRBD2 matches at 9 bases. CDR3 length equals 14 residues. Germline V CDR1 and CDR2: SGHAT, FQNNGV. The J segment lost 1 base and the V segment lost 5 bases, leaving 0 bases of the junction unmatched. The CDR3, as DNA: TGTGCCAGCAGCGGACTAGCGTCCTACAATGAGCAGTTCTTC. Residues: CASSGLASYNEQFF.

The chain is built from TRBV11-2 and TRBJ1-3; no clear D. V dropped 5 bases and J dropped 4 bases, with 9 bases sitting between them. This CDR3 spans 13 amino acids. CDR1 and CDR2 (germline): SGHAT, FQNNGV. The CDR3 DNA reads TGTGCCAGCAGCCCCCTACGGGGAAACACCATATATTTT. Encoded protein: CASSPLRGNTIYF.

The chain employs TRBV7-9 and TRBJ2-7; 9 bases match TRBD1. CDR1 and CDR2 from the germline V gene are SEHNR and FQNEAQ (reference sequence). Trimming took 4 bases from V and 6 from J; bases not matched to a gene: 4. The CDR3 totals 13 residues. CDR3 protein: CASSSGDRAEQYF. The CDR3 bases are TGTGCCAGCAGCTCAGGGGACAGGGCCGAGCAGTACTTC. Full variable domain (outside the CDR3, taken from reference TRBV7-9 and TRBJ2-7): DTGVSQNPRHKITKRGQNVTFRCDPISEHNRLYWYRQTLGQGPEFLTYFQNEAQLEKSRLLSDRFSAERPKGSFSTLEIQRTEQGDSAMYLCASSSGDRAEQYFGPGTRLTVT.

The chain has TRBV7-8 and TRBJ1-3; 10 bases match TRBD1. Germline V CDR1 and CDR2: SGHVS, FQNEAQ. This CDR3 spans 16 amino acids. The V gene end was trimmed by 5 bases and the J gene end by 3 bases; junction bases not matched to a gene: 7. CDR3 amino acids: CASSPRQGARGNTIYF. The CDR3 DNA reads TGTGCCAGCAGCCCACGACAGGGGGCGCGTGGAAACACCATATATTTT.

The CDR3 protein is CASSAGQGNTEAFF. CDR3 DNA sequence: TGTGCCAGCAGCGCGGGACAGGGGAACACTGAAGCTTTCTTT. The chain carries TRBV2 and TRBJ1-1; 9 nucleotides agree with TRBD1. V shed 6 bases and J 1 base; nucleotides not matched to a gene: 3. Germline assignment: CDR1 SNHLY and CDR2 FYNNEI. The CDR3 consists of 14 residues. The full variable domain, its missing parts supplied by reference TRBV2 and TRBJ1-1, is EPEVTQTPSHQVTQMGQEVILRCVPISNHLYFYWYRQILGQKVEFLVSFYNNEISEKSEIFDDQFSVERPDGSNFTLKIRSTKLEDSAMYFCASSAGQGNTEAFFGQGTRLTVV.

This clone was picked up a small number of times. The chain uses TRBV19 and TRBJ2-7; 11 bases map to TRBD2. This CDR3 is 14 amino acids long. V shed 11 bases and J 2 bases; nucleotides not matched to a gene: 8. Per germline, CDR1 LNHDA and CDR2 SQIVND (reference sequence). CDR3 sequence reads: CACGLAGGAYEQYF. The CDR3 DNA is TGTGCCTGCGGGCTAGCGGGGGGAGCCTACGAGCAGTACTTC.